Listed below are T cell receptor beta chains from one sample, sequenced in a study of CD8+ T cells in alopecia areata. Only in-frame clones appear in the TCRdb table, and some are missing; sequencing was by immunoSEQ multiplex PCR. The sample shows about 110,000 clones, roughly 84% of them seen only once. Sequenced here: CD8+ T cells sorted from blood, sampled at week 24, from a patient treated with tofacitinib. The receptors were sampled from a human donor with alopecia areata. The CDR3 runs from the conserved cysteine through the conserved F or W. D genes are given only for firm matches. The listing skips clone size in some rows; elsewhere it reads once, few, many or a size class.

TGCGCCAGCAGCTGGACTAGCGGGGTCTACGAGCAGTACTTC	CASSWTSGVYEQYF	TRBV5-1	TRBJ2-7	TRBD2	NA
TGTGCCAGCAGCTTGTCAGGACTGAACTACGAGCAGTACTTC	CASSLSGLNYEQYF	TRBV13	TRBJ2-7	NA	few
TGTGCTAGTGGTTTTTACCCCCCTGTGAACCCCGCGCGGGATGAGCAGTTCTTC	CASGFYPPVNPARDEQFF	TRBV12-5	TRBJ2-1	NA	NA
TGCGCCAGCAGCCAAGTTCGACCGAACACTGAAGCTTTCTTT	CASSQVRPNTEAFF	TRBV4-1	TRBJ1-1	NA	NA
TGTGCCAGCAGCTTAGGCGCAGATACGCAGTATTTT	CASSLGADTQYF	TRBV7-9	TRBJ2-3	NA	NA
TGCGCCAGCAGCCTCCGAGTAGCGTCAAACCAAGAGACCCAGTACTTC	CASSLRVASNQETQYF	TRBV4-3	TRBJ2-5	NA	once
TGTGCCAGCAGCTTAGTAGCGGGGGGGCGCGAGCAGTACTTC	CASSLVAGGREQYF	TRBV13	TRBJ2-7	TRBD2	NA
TGTGCCAGTAGTACGGAACTTGGACTAGCGGGGTACGAGCAGTACTTC	CASSTELGLAGYEQYF	TRBV19	TRBJ2-7	TRBD2	NA
TGTGCCAGCAGCCCGCGACTAGCGGGGGGGCCCGATACGCAGTATTTT	CASSPRLAGGPDTQYF	TRBV7-6	TRBJ2-3	TRBD2	NA
TGTGCCAGCAGTGGACCAACAGGGTCCCACTGGAGAGATACGCAGTATTTT	CASSGPTGSHWRDTQYF	TRBV6-1	TRBJ2-3	NA	few
TGTGCCAGCAGCTTAGCGGGGGCCTCTCCCTACGAGCAGTACTTC	CASSLAGASPYEQYF	TRBV7-6	TRBJ2-7	NA	NA
TGTGCCACCAGAACAGGGGCCGGCACCGGGGAGCTGTTTTTT	CATRTGAGTGELFF	TRBV6-1	TRBJ2-2	TRBD1	NA
TGTGCCTGGAGTAAACCATCCCTCCAGGGCTACGAGCAGTACTTC	CAWSKPSLQGYEQYF	TRBV30	TRBJ2-7	NA	NA
TGTGCCAGCACCCTTAAGGGTGAGGTTTTCTATGGCTACACCTTC	CASTLKGEVFYGYTF	TRBV5-4	TRBJ1-2	NA	NA
TGTGCCAGCTCACCGAAAGACCAGGGTTGGGATGGCTACACCTTC	CASSPKDQGWDGYTF	TRBV18	TRBJ1-2	NA	NA
TGCGCCAGCAGCCAAGATCCGGGGGGTGGACCTGAAGCTTTCTTT	CASSQDPGGGPEAFF	TRBV4-1	TRBJ1-1	NA	few
TGCGCCAGCAGTGAGAGTCTTGGAGACACTGAAGCTTTCTTT	CASSESLGDTEAFF	TRBV10-2	TRBJ1-1	NA	NA
TGTGCCAGCAGCTCGGAGGGTGAGCAGTTCTTC	CASSSEGEQFF	TRBV11-2	TRBJ2-1	NA	NA
TGTGCCAGCAGCACTCCAGGGGGCGCCGGGGAGCTGTTTTTT	CASSTPGGAGELFF	TRBV9	TRBJ2-2	TRBD1	NA
TGCAGCGTCCCCCGGACAGATACGCAGTATTTT	CSVPRTDTQYF	TRBV29-1	TRBJ2-3	NA	NA
TGTGCCAGCAGCCCCCGGGACAGGAACGAGCAGTACTTC	CASSPRDRNEQYF	TRBV13	TRBJ2-7	TRBD1	NA
TGCGCCAGCAGCTTGGCCGACAGGGGGCGAGGTGAAGCTTTCTTT	CASSLADRGRGEAFF	TRBV5-1	TRBJ1-1	TRBD1	NA
TGTGCCAGCAGCACGACCAAGGAATCTAATGAAAAACTGTTTTTT	CASSTTKESNEKLFF	TRBV7-9	TRBJ1-4	NA	NA
TGTGCCAGCAGCTCCGGGAGGTTTGACGAGCAGTACTTC	CASSSGRFDEQYF	TRBV6-6	TRBJ2-7	TRBD2	few
TGCGCCAGCAGCCGCGGTTCTGGGACTTTCCAGGGCGGGGAGCTGTTTTTT	CASSRGSGTFQGGELFF	TRBV4-1	TRBJ2-2	NA	NA
TGTGCCAGCAGTTTCACGGGATACGAGCAGTACTTC	CASSFTGYEQYF	TRBV27	TRBJ2-7	NA	NA
TGTGCCAGCAGAGGTCCGGGACTAGCGGGGACTCAGACCCAATACTTC	CASRGPGLAGTQTQYF	TRBV7-9	TRBJ2-5	TRBD2	NA
TGTGCCAGCAGCTTGGGGATTTCTAGCACAGATACGCAGTATTTT	CASSLGISSTDTQYF	TRBV5-6	TRBJ2-3	NA	NA
TGCGCCAGCAGCCCCCTAACTAGCGACAACACCGGGGAGCTGTTTTTT	CASSPLTSDNTGELFF	TRBV4-3	TRBJ2-2	TRBD2	NA
TGTGCCAGCAAAGGACGGGGGGGTGTCCCCCCAGATACGCAGTATTTT	CASKGRGGVPPDTQYF	TRBV7-2	TRBJ2-3	TRBD2	NA
TGCGCCAGCAGTTGGACTAGCGGGGGCACAGATACGCAGTATTTT	CASSWTSGGTDTQYF	TRBV10-2	TRBJ2-3	TRBD2	NA
TGCAGCGTTCAACAGTACACCGGGGAGCTGTTTTTT	CSVQQYTGELFF	TRBV29-1	TRBJ2-2	NA	NA
TGTGCCAGCAGCCCTCGGGGAGGGGGCACAAACACCATATATTTT	CASSPRGGGTNTIYF	TRBV7-8	TRBJ1-3	TRBD1	NA
TGTGCCTGGAGTGTAGGGGACAACTACGAGCAGTACTTC	CAWSVGDNYEQYF	TRBV30	TRBJ2-7	NA	NA
TGCGCCAGCAGCCCGGGAACTATCTGGGATGAGCAGTTCTTC	CASSPGTIWDEQFF	TRBV4-3	TRBJ2-1	NA	few
TGTGCCAGCAGCTTAGGGGGGCGACCTGAAGCTTTCTTT	CASSLGGRPEAFF	TRBV7-2	TRBJ1-1	NA	NA
TGTGCCAGCAGTCCATCCCAGGGATACACTGAAGCTTTCTTT	CASSPSQGYTEAFF	TRBV6-5	TRBJ1-1	NA	NA
TGTGCCAGCAGCCCCGGCAATACAGATACGCAGTATTTT	CASSPGNTDTQYF	TRBV7-9	TRBJ2-3	NA	NA
TGTGCTAGCAGCGCTGACAGGCTAGATACGCAGTATTTT	CASSADRLDTQYF	TRBV7-7	TRBJ2-3	NA	few
TGCACCAGCAGGCTCGACAGGAAGAATGGCTACACCTTC	CTSRLDRKNGYTF	TRBV1	TRBJ1-2	NA	NA
TGCGCCAGCAGCCAAGTGGACAGTCCCTCGGGCTACGAGCAGTACTTC	CASSQVDSPSGYEQYF	TRBV4-1	TRBJ2-7	NA	NA
TGTGCCAGCAGCCACCGGGACAGCGACTACTACGAGCAGTACTTC	CASSHRDSDYYEQYF	TRBV7-9	TRBJ2-7	TRBD1	NA
TGTGCCAGCAGCTTAGATGATTATTCGGGGGGGCCATACAATGAGCAGTTCTTC	CASSLDDYSGGPYNEQFF	TRBV11-2	TRBJ2-1	TRBD2	once